This T cell receptor (beta chain) is from a study of T cell responses to AZD1222 COVID-19 vaccine. This clone was seen just once. Assay used: immunoSEQ multiplex PCR; TCRdb lists only in-frame clones, some missing. The sample includes some 90,000 clones, approximately 91% seen only once; the top ten take 15% to 20%. This CDR3 comprises 12 residues. The V end was cut by 1 base, the J end by 11 bases, with 11 bases between. CDR1 and CDR2 from the germline V gene are SGHVS and FNYEAQ. The origin of this receptor is an adult in good health. This chain links TRBV7-6 with TRBJ1-2; D remains ambiguous. Material: peripheral blood, obtained on day 0 of AZD1222 vaccination. The CDR3 loop is CASSLGPVGYTF. CDR3 nucleotide sequence: TGTGCCAGCAGCTTAGGGCCGGTTGGGTACACCTTC.